Sequencing of this T cell receptor (beta chain) was carried out in a study of control samples from healthy donors and cancer patients. Trimming removed 2 bases at V and 3 bases at J, with 8 bases between. Germline CDR1 reads SGDLS; CDR2 reads YYNGEE. There are 14 residues in the CDR3. Profiled with immunoSEQ multiplex PCR; TCRdb holds only in-frame clones, not every one. Of 120,000 or so clones in the sample, 80% to 95% were seen once. Sequenced sample: blood. This chain joins TRBV9 and TRBJ1-4; D call uncertain. The source of this sequence is a man younger than 35 in good health. CDR3 sequence reads: CASSVGAANEKLFF. The CDR3 DNA follows: TGTGCCAGCAGCGTGGGTGCGGCTAATGAAAAACTGTTTTTT.